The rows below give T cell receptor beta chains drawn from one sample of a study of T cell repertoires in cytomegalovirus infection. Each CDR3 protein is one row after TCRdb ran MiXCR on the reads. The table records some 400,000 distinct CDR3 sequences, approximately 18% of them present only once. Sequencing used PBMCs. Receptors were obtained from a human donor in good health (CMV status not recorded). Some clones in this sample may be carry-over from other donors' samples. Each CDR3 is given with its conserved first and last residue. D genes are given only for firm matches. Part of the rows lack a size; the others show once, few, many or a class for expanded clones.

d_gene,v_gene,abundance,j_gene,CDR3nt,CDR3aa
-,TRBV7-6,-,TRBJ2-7,TGTGCCGTTGAGTTAGGGCCCTCCTACGAGCAGTACTTC,CAVELGPSYEQYF
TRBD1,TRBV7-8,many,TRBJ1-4,TGTGCCAGCAGCCGAAGGGGACAGGGGAATGAAAAACTGTTTTTT,CASSRRGQGNEKLFF
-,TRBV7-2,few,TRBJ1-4,TGTGCCAGCAGCTTTGGTCGACGGAGTGAAAAACTGTTTTTT,CASSFGRRSEKLFF
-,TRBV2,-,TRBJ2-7,TGTGCCAGTGGGCGGCTCGACCTCTACGAGCAGTACTTC,CASGRLDLYEQYF
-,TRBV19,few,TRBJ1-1,TGTGCCAGTAACCAAGGGGGAGTCACTGAAGCTTTCTTT,CASNQGGVTEAFF
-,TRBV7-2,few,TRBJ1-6,TGTGCCAGCAGCTGGGAGGGTTTCTATAATTCACCCCTCCACTTT,CASSWEGFYNSPLHF
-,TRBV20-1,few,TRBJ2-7,TGCAGTGCTAGAGACAGGATCGAGTACGAGCAGTACTTC,CSARDRIEYEQYF
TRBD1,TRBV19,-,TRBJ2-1,TGTGCCAGTAACGACAGGGACTCCTACAATGAGCAGTTCTTC,CASNDRDSYNEQFF
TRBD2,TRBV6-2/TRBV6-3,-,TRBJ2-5,TGTGCCAGCAGGTCGGGACTAGCAGGGTCAGAGACCCAGTACTTC,CASRSGLAGSETQYF
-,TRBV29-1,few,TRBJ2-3,TGCAGCGTCAGACAGATAAGCACAGATACGCAGTATTTT,CSVRQISTDTQYF
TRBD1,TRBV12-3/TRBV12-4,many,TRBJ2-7,TGTGCCAGCGGACAGGGTTTCGAGCAGTACTTC,CASGQGFEQYF
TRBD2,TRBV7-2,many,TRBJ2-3,TGTGCCAGCAGCTTGACTAGCGGGAGAGGGACAGATACGCAGTATTTT,CASSLTSGRGTDTQYF
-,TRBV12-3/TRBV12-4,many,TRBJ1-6,TGTGCCAGCAGTCCGAGACAGGCCAATAATTCACCCCTCCACTTT,CASSPRQANNSPLHF
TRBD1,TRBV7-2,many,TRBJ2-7,TGTGCCAGCTCGCCCGGGACAGGGGGCAACGAGCAGTACTTC,CASSPGTGGNEQYF
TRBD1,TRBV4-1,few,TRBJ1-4,TGCGCCAGCAGCCAAGACCCGGGACAGGGCGGTGAAAAACTGTTTTTT,CASSQDPGQGGEKLFF
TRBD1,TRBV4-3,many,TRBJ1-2,TGCGCCAGCAGCCACCAGGGACAGGGGGATGGCTACACCTTC,CASSHQGQGDGYTF
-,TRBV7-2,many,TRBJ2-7,TGTGCCAGCACCGTCGACCCCACTTCCTACGAGCAGTACTTC,CASTVDPTSYEQYF
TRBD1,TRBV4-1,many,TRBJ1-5,TGCGCCAGCAGCCAAGTGATTGCGACAGGGTCTAATCAGCCCCAGCATTTT,CASSQVIATGSNQPQHF
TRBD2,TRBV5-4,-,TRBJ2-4,TGTGCCAGCAGCATAGTAGCGGGACCAGCCCCAATTCAGTACTTC,CASSIVAGPAPIQYF
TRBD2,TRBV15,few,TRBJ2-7,TGTGCCACCAGCAGAGCGGGACTAGCGAACGGGGAGCAGTACTTC,CATSRAGLANGEQYF
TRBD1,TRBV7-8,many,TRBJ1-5,TGTGCCAGCAGCTCATGGGCTGCCCTACAGGGGAGGAATCAGCCCCAGCATTTT,CASSSWAALQGRNQPQHF
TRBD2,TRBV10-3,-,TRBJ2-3,TGTGCCATCAGTGAGCCTAGGACTAGCCCCGATACGCAGTATTTT,CAISEPRTSPDTQYF
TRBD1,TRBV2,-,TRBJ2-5,TGTGCCAGCAGTGAAGACAGGGGAGAGACCCAGTACTTC,CASSEDRGETQYF
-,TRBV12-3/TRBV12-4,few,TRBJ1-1,TGTGCCAGCAGTCCGTATCAGAACACTGAAGCTTTCTTT,CASSPYQNTEAFF
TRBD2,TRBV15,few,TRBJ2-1,TGTGCCGCCCGACTAGCGGGGAACAATGAGCAGTTCTTC,CAARLAGNNEQFF
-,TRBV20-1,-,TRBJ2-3,TGCAGTGCTGATTCTAGCTTAGTTAGCACAGATACGCAGTATTTT,CSADSSLVSTDTQYF
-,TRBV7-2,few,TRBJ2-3,TGTGCCAGCAGCTTAGCGTGGGCCCTGGGCACAGATACGCAGTATTTT,CASSLAWALGTDTQYF
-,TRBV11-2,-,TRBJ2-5,TGTGCCAGCAGCTCCCACAGGGACTACTATCAAGAGACCCAGTACTTC,CASSSHRDYYQETQYF
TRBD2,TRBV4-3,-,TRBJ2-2,TGCGCCAGCAGCCAAGGGACCGCTCAACTAGCGGGAGGGCCCGGGGAGCTGTTTTTT,CASSQGTAQLAGGPGELFF
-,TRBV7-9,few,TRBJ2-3,TGTGCCAGCAGCTTACTCGCGGGTGACACAGATACGCAGTATTTT,CASSLLAGDTDTQYF
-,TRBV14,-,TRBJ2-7,TGTGCCAGCAGCCGGGCCTTAAACCCCTACGAGCAGTACTTC,CASSRALNPYEQYF
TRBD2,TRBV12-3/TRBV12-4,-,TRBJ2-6,TGTGCCAGCAGTTTAGAGCGGGGGGCAGCGGGGGCCAACGTCCTGACTTTC,CASSLERGAAGANVLTF
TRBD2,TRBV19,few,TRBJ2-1,TGTGCCAGTAGTAGAAGCGGGAGTAGGAATGAGCAGTTCTTC,CASSRSGSRNEQFF
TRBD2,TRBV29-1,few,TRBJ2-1,TGCAGCGTTGAAGGGGAAGAAGCGGGAGGGGGCTACAATGAGCAGTTCTTC,CSVEGEEAGGGYNEQFF
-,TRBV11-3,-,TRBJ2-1,TGTGCCAGCAGCCCTAGGGGAACCCTGGACAATGAGCAGTTCTTC,CASSPRGTLDNEQFF
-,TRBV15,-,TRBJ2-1,TGTGCCACCAGCAGAGAAGTCTCCCCGAGGGTCTTC,CATSREVSPRVF
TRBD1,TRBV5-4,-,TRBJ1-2,TGTGCCAGCAGCCAGGACAGGGTGGAGGGCTACACCTTC,CASSQDRVEGYTF
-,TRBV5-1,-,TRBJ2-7,TGCGCCAGCAGCTTTAATCCCGGGTACGAGCAGTACTTC,CASSFNPGYEQYF
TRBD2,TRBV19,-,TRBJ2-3,TGTGCCAGTATGAGGACGGGGGGTCGCACAGATACGCAGTATTTT,CASMRTGGRTDTQYF
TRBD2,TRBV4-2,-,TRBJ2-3,TGTGCCAGCAGCCACCTCGCCGGGGGGGAAAGCACAGATACGCAGTATTTT,CASSHLAGGESTDTQYF
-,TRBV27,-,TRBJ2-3,TGTGCCAGCGGGGCTATAGATACGCAGTATTTT,CASGAIDTQYF
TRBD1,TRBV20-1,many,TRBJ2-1,TGCAGTGCTCCGACAGGGGACATCCTAATGGATTACAATGAGCAGTTCTTC,CSAPTGDILMDYNEQFF
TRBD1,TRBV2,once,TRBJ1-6,TGTGCCAGCAAATTAGGACAGGGCTATAATTCACCCCTCCACTTT,CASKLGQGYNSPLHF
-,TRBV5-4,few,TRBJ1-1,TGTGCCAGCAGCTTGGCTACACCAAAGGGGAACACTGAAGCTTTCTTT,CASSLATPKGNTEAFF
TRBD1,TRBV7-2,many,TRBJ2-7,TGTGCCAGCAGCTTATCGGGGACAGGAGCCTCCTACGAGCAGTACTTC,CASSLSGTGASYEQYF
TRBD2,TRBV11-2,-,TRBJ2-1,TGTGCCAGCAGCCCGAGGGGCGGGAGGATTTCCTACAATGAGCAGTTCTTC,CASSPRGGRISYNEQFF